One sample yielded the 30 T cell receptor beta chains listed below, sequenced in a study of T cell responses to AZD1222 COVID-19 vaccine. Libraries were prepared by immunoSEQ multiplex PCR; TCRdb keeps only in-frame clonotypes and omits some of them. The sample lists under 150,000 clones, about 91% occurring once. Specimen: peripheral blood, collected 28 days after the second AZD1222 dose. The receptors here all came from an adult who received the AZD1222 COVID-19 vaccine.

For the CDR3, the DNA is TGTGCCAGCAGTTTAGGCGGTAAAGCTTTCTTT. It is translated as CASSLGGKAFF. The V gene is TRBV12-3 or TRBV12-4, the J gene TRBJ1-1; the D is unclear. Between the trimmed V and J ends, which lost 1 base and 9 bases, there was a span of 6 bases. This CDR3 is 11 amino acids long.

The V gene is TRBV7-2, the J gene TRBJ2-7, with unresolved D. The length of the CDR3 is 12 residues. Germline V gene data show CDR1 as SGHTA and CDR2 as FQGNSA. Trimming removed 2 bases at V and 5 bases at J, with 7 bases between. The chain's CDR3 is CASSLSYHEQYF. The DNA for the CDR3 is TGTGCCAGCAGCTTATCCTACCACGAGCAGTACTTC.

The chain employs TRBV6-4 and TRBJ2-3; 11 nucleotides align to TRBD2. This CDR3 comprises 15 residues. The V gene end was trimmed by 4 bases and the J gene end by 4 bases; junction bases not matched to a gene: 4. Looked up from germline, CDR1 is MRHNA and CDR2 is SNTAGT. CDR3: CASSAVAGGPDTQYF. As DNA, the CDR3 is TGTGCCAGCAGTGCTGTAGCGGGGGGGCCAGATACGCAGTATTTT.

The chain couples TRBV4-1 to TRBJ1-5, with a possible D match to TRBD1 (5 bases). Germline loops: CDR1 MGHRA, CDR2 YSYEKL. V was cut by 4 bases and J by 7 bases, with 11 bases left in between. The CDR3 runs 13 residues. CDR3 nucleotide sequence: TGCGCCAGCAGCCCCAGGGCTTCGCAGCCCCAGCATTTT. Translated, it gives CASSPRASQPQHF.

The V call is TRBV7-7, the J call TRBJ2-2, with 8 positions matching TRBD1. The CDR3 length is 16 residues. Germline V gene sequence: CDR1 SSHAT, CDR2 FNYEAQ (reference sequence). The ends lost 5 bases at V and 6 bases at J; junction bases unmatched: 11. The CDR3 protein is CASSARQGPEPGELFF. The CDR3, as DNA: TGTGCCAGCAGCGCCCGACAGGGGCCGGAGCCCGGGGAGCTGTTTTTT.

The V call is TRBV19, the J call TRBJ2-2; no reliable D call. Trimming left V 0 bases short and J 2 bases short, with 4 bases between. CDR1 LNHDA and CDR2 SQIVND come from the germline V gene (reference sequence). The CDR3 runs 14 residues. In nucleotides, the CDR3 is TGTGCCAGTAGTATAGAACTCAACACCGGGGAGCTGTTTTTT. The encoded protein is CASSIELNTGELFF.

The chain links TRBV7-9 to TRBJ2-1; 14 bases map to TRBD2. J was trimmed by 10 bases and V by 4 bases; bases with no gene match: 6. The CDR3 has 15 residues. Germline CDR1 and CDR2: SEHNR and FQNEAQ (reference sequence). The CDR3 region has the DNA TGTGCCAGCAGCTCAGGGACTAGCGGGAGCGAAGAGCAGTTCTTC. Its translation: CASSSGTSGSEEQFF.

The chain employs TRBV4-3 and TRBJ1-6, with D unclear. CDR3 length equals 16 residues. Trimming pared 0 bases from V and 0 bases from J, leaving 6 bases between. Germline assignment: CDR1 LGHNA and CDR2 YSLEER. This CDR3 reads CASSQEGFSYNSPLHF. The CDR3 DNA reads TGCGCCAGCAGCCAAGAGGGCTTCTCCTATAATTCACCCCTCCACTTT.

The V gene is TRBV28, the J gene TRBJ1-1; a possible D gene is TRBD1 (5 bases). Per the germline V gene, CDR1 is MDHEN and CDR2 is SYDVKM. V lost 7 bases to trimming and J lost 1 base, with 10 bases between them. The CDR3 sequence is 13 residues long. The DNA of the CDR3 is TGTGCCAGCACTATAAGGGGGAACACTGAAGCTTTCTTT. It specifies CASTIRGNTEAFF.

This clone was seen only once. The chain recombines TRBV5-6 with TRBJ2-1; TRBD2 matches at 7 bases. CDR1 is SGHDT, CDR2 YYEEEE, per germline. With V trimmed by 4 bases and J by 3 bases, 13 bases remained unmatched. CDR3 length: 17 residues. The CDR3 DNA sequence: TGTGCCAGCAGCGATAGTCTAGCGGAATTGAACTACAATGAGCAGTTCTTC. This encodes CASSDSLAELNYNEQFF.

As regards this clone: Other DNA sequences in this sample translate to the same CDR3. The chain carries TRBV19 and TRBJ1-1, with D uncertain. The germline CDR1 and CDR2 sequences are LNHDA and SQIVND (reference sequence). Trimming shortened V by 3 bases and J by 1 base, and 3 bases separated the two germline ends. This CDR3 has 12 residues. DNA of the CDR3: TGTGCCAGTAGTATTGGGAACACTGAAGCTTTCTTT. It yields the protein CASSIGNTEAFF.

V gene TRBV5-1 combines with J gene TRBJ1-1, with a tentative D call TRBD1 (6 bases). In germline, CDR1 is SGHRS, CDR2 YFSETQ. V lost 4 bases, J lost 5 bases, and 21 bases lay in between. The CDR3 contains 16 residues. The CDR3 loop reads CASSARPGTGATEAFF. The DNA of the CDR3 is TGCGCCAGCAGCGCGCGTCCCGGGACGGGGGCTACTGAAGCTTTCTTT.

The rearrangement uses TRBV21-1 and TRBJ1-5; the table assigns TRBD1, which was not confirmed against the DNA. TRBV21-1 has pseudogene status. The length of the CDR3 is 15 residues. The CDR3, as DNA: TGTGCCAGCAGCCCCTGGGACACCCGCAATCAGCCCCAGCATTTT. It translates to CASSPWDTRNQPQHF.

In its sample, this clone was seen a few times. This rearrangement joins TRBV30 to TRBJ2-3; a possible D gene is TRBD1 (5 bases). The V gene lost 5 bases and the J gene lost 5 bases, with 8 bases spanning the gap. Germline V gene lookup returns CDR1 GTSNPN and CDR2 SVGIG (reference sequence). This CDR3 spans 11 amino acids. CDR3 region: CAWERGDTQYF. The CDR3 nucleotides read TGTGCCTGGGAAAGGGGAGATACGCAGTATTTT.

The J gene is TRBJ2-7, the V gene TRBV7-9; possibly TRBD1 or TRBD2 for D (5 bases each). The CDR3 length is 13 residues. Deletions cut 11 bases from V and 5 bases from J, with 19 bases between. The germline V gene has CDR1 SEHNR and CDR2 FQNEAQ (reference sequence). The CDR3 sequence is CAAGGASWHEQYF. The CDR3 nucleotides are TGTGCCGCCGGTGGGGCTAGCTGGCACGAGCAGTACTTC.

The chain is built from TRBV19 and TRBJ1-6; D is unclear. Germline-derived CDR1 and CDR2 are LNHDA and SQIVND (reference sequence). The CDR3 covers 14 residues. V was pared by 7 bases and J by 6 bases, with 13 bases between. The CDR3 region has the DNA TGTGCCAGTAAAGGACTTCTCGGTAATTCACCCCTCCACTTT. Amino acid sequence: CASKGLLGNSPLHF. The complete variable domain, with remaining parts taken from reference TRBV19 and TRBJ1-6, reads DGGITQSPKYLFRKEGQNVTLSCEQNLNHDAMYWYRQDPGQGLRLIYYSQIVNDFQKGDIAEGYSVSREKKESFPLTVTSAQKNPTAFYLCASKGLLGNSPLHFGNGTRLTVT.

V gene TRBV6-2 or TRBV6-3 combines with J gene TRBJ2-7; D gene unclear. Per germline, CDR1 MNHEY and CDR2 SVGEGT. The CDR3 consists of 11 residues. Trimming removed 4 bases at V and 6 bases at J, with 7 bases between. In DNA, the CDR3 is TGTGCCAGCAGTTTGAGGCGCGAGCAGTACTTC. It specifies CASSLRREQYF.

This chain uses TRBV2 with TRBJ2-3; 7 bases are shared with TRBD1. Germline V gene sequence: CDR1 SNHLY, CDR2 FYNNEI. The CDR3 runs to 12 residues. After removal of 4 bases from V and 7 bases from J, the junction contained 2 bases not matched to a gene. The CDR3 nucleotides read TGTGCCAGCAGTGGACAGGGCTATACGCAGTATTTT. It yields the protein CASSGQGYTQYF.

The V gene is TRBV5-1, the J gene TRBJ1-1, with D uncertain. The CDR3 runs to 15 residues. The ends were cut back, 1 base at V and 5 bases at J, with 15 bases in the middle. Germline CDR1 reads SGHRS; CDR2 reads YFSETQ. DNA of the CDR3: TGCGCCAGCAGCTTGTCGGGAGGAGTCGGGACTGAAGCTTTCTTT. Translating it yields CASSLSGGVGTEAFF. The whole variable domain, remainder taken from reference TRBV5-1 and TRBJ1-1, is KAGVTQTPRYLIKTRGQQVTLSCSPISGHRSVSWYQQTPGQGLQFLFEYFSETQRNKGNFPGRFSGRQFSNSRSEMNVSTLELGDSALYLCASSLSGGVGTEAFFGQGTRLTVV.

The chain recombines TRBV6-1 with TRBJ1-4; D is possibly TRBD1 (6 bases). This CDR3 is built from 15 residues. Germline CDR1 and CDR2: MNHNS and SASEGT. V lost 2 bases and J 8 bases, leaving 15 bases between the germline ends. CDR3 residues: CASSEMGLRGEKLFF. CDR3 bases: TGTGCCAGCAGTGAAATGGGACTCAGGGGCGAAAAACTGTTTTTT.

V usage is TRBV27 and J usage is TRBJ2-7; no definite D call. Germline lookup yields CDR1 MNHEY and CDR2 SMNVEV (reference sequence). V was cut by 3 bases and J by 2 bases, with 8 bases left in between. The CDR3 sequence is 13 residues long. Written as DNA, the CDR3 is TGTGCCAGCAGTTTCCAGGCAACCTACGAGCAGTACTTC. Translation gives CASSFQATYEQYF.

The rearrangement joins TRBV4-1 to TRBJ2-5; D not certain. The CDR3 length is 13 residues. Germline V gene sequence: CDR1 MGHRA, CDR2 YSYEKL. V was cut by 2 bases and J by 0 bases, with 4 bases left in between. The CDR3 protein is CASSQRDQETQYF. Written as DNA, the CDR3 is TGCGCCAGCAGCCAAAGGGACCAAGAGACCCAGTACTTC.

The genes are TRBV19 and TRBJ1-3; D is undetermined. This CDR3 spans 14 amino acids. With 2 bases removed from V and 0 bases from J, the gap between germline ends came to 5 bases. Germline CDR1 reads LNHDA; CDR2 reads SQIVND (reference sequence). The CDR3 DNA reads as TGTGCCAGTAGTATACAGTACTCTGGAAACACCATATATTTT. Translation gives CASSIQYSGNTIYF.

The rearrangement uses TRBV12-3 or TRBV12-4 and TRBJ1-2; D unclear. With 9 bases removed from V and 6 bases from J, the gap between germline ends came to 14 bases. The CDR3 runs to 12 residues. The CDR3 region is CASLYSANGYTF. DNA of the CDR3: TGTGCCAGTCTCTATTCCGCAAATGGCTACACCTTC.

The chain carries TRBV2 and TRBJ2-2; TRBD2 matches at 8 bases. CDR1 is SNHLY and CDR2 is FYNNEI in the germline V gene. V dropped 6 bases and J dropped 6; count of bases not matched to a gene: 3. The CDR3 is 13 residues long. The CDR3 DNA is TGTGCCAGCAGGGGGACTAGGGCCGGGGAGCTGTTTTTT. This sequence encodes CASRGTRAGELFF. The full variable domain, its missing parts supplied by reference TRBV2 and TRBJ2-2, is EPEVTQTPSHQVTQMGQEVILRCVPISNHLYFYWYRQILGQKVEFLVSFYNNEISEKSEIFDDQFSVERPDGSNFTLKIRSTKLEDSAMYFCASRGTRAGELFFGEGSRLTVL.

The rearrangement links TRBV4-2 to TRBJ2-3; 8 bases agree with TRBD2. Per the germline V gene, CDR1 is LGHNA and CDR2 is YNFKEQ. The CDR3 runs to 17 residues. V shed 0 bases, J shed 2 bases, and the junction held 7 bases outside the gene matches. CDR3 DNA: TGTGCCAGCAGCCAAGATGTTGGCGGGAGGCCCACAGATACGCAGTATTTT. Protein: CASSQDVGGRPTDTQYF.

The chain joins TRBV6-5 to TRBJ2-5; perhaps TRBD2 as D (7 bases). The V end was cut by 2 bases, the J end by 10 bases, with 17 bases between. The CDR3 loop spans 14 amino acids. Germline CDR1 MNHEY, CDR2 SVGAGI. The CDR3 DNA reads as TGTGCCAGCAGTTACGCAGGACAGCCGGGGGGCCAGTACTTC. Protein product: CASSYAGQPGGQYF.

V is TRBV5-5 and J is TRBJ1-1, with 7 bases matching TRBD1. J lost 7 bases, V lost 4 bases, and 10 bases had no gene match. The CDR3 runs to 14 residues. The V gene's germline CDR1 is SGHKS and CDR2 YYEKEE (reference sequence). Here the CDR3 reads CASSPRQGRFEAFF. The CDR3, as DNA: TGTGCCAGCAGCCCCCGACAGGGCAGATTTGAAGCTTTCTTT.

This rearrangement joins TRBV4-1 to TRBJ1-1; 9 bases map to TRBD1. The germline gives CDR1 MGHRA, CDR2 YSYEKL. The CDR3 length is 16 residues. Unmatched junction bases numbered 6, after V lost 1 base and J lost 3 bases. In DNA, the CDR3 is TGCGCCAGCAGCCAAGTCGCCGGGACAGGGCACACTGAAGCTTTCTTT. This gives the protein CASSQVAGTGHTEAFF.

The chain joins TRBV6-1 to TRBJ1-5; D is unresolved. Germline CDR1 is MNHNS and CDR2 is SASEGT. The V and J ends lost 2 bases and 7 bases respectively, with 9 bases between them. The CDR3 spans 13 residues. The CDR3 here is CASSERRDQPQHF. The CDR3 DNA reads TGTGCCAGCAGTGAACGGCGAGACCAGCCCCAGCATTTT.